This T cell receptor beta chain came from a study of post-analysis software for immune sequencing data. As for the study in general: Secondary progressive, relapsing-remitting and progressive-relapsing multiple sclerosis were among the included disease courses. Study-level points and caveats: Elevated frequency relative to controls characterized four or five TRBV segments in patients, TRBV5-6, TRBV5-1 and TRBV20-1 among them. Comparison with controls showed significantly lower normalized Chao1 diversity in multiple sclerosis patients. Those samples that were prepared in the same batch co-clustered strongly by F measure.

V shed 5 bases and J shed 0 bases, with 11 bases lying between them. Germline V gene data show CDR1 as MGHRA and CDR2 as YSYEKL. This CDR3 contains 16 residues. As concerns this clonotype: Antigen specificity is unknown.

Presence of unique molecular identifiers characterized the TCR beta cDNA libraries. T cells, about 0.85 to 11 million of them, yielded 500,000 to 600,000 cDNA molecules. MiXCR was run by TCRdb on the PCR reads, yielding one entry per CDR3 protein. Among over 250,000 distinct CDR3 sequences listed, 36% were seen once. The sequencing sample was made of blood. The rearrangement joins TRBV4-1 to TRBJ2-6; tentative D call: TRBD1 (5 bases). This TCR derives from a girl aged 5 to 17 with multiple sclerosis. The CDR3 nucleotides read TGCGCCAGCAGCTCCAAACAGGTCTCTGGGGCCAACGTCCTGACTTTC. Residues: CASSSKQVSGANVLTF.